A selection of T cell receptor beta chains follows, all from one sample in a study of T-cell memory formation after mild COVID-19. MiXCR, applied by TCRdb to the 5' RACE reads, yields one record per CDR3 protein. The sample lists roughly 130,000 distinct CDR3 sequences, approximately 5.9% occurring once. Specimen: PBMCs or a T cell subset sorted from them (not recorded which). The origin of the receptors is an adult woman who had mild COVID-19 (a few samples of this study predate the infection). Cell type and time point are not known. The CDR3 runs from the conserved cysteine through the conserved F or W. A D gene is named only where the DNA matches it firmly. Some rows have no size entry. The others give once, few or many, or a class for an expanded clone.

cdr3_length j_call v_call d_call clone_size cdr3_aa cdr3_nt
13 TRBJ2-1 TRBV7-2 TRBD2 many CASSSSGRGEQFF TGTGCCAGCAGCTCTAGCGGGAGGGGTGAGCAGTTCTTC
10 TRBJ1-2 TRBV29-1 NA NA CSVGGVGYTF TGCAGCGTTGGAGGGGTCGGCTACACCTTC
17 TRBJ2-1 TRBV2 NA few CASSGPRGGMRYNEQFF TGTGCCAGCAGTGGTCCCAGGGGGGGCATGAGATACAATGAGCAGTTCTTC
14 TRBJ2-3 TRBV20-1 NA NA CSARGDLRTDTQYF TGCAGTGCTAGGGGGGACCTAAGGACAGATACGCAGTATTTT
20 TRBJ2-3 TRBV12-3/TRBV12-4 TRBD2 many CASSFRTSGISARRTDTQYF TGTGCCAGCAGTTTCCGGACTAGCGGGATCTCGGCTAGACGCACAGATACGCAGTATTTT
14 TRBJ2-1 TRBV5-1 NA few CASSLVPSRNEQFF TGCGCCAGCAGCTTGGTGCCATCTAGGAATGAGCAGTTCTTC
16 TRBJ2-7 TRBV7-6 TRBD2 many CASSALTSAGWSEQYF TGTGCCAGCAGCGCTCTGACTAGCGCGGGGTGGTCCGAGCAGTACTTC
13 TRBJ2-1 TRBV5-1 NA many CASSSQPSNEQFF TGCGCCAGCAGCTCCCAGCCCAGCAATGAGCAGTTCTTC
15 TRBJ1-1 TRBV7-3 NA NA CASSFSQTMNTEAFF TGTGCCAGCAGCTTCTCACAGACCATGAACACTGAAGCTTTCTTT
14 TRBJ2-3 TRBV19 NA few CASAQVGEKDTQYF TGTGCCAGTGCGCAGGTCGGAGAAAAAGATACGCAGTATTTT
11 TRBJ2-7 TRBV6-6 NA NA CASRTKYEQYF TGTGCCAGCAGGACAAAGTACGAGCAGTACTTC
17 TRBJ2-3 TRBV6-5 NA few CASSPLSLAGGTDTQYF TGTGCCAGCAGCCCCCTCAGCCTTGCAGGGGGCACAGATACGCAGTATTTT
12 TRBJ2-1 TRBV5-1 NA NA CASSLDRVSRFF TGCGCCAGCAGCTTGGACCGGGTGTCAAGGTTCTTC
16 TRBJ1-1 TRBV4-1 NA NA CASSQDSTYMNTEAFF TGCGCCAGCAGCCAAGACTCGACGTACATGAACACTGAAGCTTTCTTT
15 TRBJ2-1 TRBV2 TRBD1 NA CASREPGQGSREQFF TGTGCCAGCAGGGAACCGGGACAGGGGTCTCGTGAGCAGTTCTTC
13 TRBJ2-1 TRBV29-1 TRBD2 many CSAGLAEVNEQFF TGCAGCGCTGGACTAGCGGAAGTCAATGAGCAGTTCTTC
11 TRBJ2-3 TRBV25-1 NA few CASTSGPPKYF TGTGCCAGCACCTCTGGCCCCCCCAAGTATTTT
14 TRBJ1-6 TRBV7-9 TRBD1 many CASSSGQNNSPLHF TGTGCCAGCAGCTCGGGACAGAATAATTCACCCCTCCACTTT
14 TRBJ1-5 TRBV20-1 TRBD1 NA CSASGGQVSQPQHF TGCAGTGCTAGTGGGGGACAGGTATCTCAGCCCCAGCATTTT
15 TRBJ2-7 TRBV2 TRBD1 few CASSDGVTGGYEQYF TGTGCCAGCAGTGACGGAGTGACAGGGGGGTACGAGCAGTACTTC
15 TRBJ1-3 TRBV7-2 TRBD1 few CASSSTGTAGNTIYF TGTGCCAGCAGCTCGACCGGGACAGCTGGAAACACCATATATTTT
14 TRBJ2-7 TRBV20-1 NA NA CSASEWGFSYEQYF TGCAGTGCTAGTGAGTGGGGGTTCTCCTACGAGCAGTACTTC
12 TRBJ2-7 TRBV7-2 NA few CASSSGAGEQYF TGTGCCAGCAGCTCAGGGGCTGGCGAGCAGTACTTC
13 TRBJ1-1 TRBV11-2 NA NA CASSRARGTEAFF TGTGCCAGCAGCCGCGCCAGGGGCACTGAAGCTTTCTTT
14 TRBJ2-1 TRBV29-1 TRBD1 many CSVARTGDGDEQFF TGCAGCGTTGCTCGGACAGGGGATGGCGATGAGCAGTTCTTC
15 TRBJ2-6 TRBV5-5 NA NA CASNHRGGGANVLTF TGTGCCAGCAACCACAGGGGGGGTGGGGCCAACGTCCTGACTTTC
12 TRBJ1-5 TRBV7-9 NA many CASSSDIQPQHF TGTGCCAGCAGCTCGGACATTCAGCCCCAGCATTTT
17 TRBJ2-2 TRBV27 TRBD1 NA CASSTGTGALRTGELFF TGTGCCAGCAGCACCGGGACAGGGGCTCTTCGGACCGGGGAGCTGTTTTTT
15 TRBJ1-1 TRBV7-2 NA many CASSLWGSVNTEAFF TGTGCCAGCAGCTTATGGGGTAGCGTGAACACTGAAGCTTTCTTT
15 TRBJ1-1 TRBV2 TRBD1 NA CASSALGTANTEAFF TGTGCCAGCAGTGCCCTCGGGACAGCTAACACTGAAGCTTTCTTT
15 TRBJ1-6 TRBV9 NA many CASSVSAGDNSPLHF TGTGCCAGCAGCGTATCAGCAGGAGATAATTCACCCCTCCACTTT
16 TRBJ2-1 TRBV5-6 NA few CASSLLGAASYNEQFF TGTGCCAGCAGCTTGCTGGGGGCCGCGTCCTACAATGAGCAGTTCTTC
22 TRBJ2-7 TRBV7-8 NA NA CASSLVTRWGRGQSGRLYEQYF TGTGCCAGCAGCTTAGTAACGAGGTGGGGCAGGGGGCAAAGCGGGAGGCTCTACGAGCAGTACTTC
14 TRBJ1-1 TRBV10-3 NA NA CAISSTGLGTEAFF TGTGCCATCAGCTCGACGGGGCTCGGAACTGAAGCTTTCTTT
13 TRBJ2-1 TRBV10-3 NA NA CAISEGGYNEQFF TGTGCCATCAGTGAGGGCGGATACAATGAGCAGTTCTTC
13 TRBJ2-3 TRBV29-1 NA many CSVGRGNRDTQYF TGCAGCGTTGGTAGGGGGAACAGGGATACGCAGTATTTT
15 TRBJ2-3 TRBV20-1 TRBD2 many CSAPRTSGRTDTQYF TGCAGTGCCCCTAGGACTAGCGGGAGAACAGATACGCAGTATTTT
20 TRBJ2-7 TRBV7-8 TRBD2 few CASSSRASGTTAFDLYEQYF TGTGCCAGCAGCTCACGGGCGTCCGGGACTACAGCTTTTGACCTCTACGAGCAGTACTTC
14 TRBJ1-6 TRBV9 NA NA CASSVEGRNSPLHF TGTGCCAGCAGCGTAGAGGGCAGAAATTCACCCCTCCACTTT
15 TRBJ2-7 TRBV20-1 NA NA CSAKPPGRPRGEQYF TGCAGTGCTAAACCTCCGGGACGGCCGAGAGGAGAGCAGTACTTC
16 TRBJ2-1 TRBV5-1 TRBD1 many CASRAQGASGNNEQFF TGCGCCAGCAGAGCACAGGGGGCTAGCGGTAACAATGAGCAGTTCTTC
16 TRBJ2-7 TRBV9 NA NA CASSRGWAALSYEQYF TGTGCCAGCAGCCGGGGATGGGCGGCGCTCTCCTACGAGCAGTACTTC
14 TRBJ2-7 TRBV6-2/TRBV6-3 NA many CASSSLAPPGEQYF TGTGCCAGCAGTTCCCTTGCCCCTCCCGGCGAGCAGTACTTC
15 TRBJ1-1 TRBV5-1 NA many CASSSAMSERTEAFF TGCGCCAGCAGCTCTGCGATGAGCGAGAGGACTGAAGCTTTCTTT
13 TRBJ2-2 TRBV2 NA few CATSAGATGELFF TGTGCCACCTCTGCAGGGGCCACCGGGGAGCTGTTTTTT
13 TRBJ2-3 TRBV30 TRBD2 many CASSTSKVDTQYF TGTGCCTCTTCGACTAGCAAGGTTGATACGCAGTATTTT
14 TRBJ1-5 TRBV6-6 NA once CASSTRYSNQPQHF TGTGCCAGCAGCACGAGGTATAGCAATCAGCCCCAGCATTTT
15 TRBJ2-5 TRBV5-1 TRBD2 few CASRGLAGTRETQYF TGCGCCAGCCGGGGGCTAGCGGGGACTCGGGAGACCCAGTACTTC
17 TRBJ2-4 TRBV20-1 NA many CSARDKREVLAKNIQYF TGCAGTGCTAGGGATAAGAGGGAGGTGCTAGCCAAAAACATTCAGTACTTC